This T cell receptor (beta chain) was recovered during a study of CD8 T cells in ankylosing spondylitis. To note about this clonotype: The antigen remains unidentified.

TCRdb re-called the 5' RACE reads with MiXCR, one entry per CDR3 protein. The sample has about 340,000 distinct CDR3 sequences; roughly 14% are singletons. General study results and limits: Clones linked to disease, bearing a CD8+ phenotype, were relatively rare in peripheral blood. Disease-associated clones were reportedly significantly overrepresented in matched ankylosing spondylitis synovial fluid.

V lost 6 bases and J lost 5, with 19 bases in between. The CDR3 runs to 14 residues. Germline assignment: CDR1 SQVTM and CDR2 ANQGSEA. Material: blood, either unsorted or a sorted T cell fraction (not recorded which). This clonotype originated in a male donor with ankylosing spondylitis or in good health (not recorded which). The chain couples TRBV29-1 to TRBJ2-5, with D tentatively TRBD1 (6 bases). The chain's CDR3 is CSVNPQGPRETQYF. The CDR3 bases are TGCAGCGTGAACCCACAGGGCCCTCGGGAGACCCAGTACTTC.